These T cell receptor beta chains were read from a single sample in a study of blood T cells in healthy people across ages. Using its own MiXCR run on the 5' RACE reads, TCRdb lists one record per CDR3 protein. Of about 760,000 distinct CDR3 sequences listed, roughly 25% were seen once; the top ten hold around 9.2%. A further study also used this sample, focusing on T cells of mothers and their children.

The sample comprised blood. The receptor source for this set is a boy aged 5-17 years in good health. The CDR3 runs from the conserved cysteine through the conserved F or W. Each record gives: V gene, clone size, J gene, D gene, CDR3 protein, CDR3 DNA. A D gene is named only where the DNA matches it firmly. Some rows have no size entry. The others give once, few or many, or a class for an expanded clone.

TRBV12-3/TRBV12-4,many,TRBJ2-3,-,CASSNTDTQYF,TGTGCCAGCAGCAACACAGATACGCAGTATTTT
TRBV19,few,TRBJ2-5,TRBD1,CASSRWDRHQETQYF,TGTGCCAGTAGTCGGTGGGACAGGCACCAAGAGACCCAGTACTTC
TRBV5-5,-,TRBJ2-7,-,CASSYHYEQVYEQYF,TGTGCCAGCAGCTACCATTACGAGCAGGTCTACGAGCAGTACTTC
TRBV24-1,-,TRBJ1-5,-,CATSDPGSNQPQHF,TGTGCCACCAGTGATCCTGGTTCCAATCAGCCCCAGCATTTT
TRBV11-2,few,TRBJ2-4,-,CASSQRTAETPPIAKNIQYF,TGTGCCAGCAGCCAGAGGACGGCCGAGACACCACCCATAGCCAAAAACATTCAGTACTTC
TRBV27,-,TRBJ2-4,-,CASSGTEGDIQYF,TGTGCCAGCAGCGGTACAGAGGGAGACATTCAGTACTTC
TRBV4-1,-,TRBJ2-7,TRBD2,CASSFPGGTYEQYF,TGCGCCAGCAGCTTCCCGGGAGGTACCTACGAGCAGTACTTC
TRBV3-1,once,TRBJ2-2,-,CASRSPSVGAVSGELFF,TGTGCCAGCAGATCCCCCAGCGTGGGGGCGGTCTCCGGGGAGCTGTTTTTT
TRBV29-1,few,TRBJ2-1,-,CSVEDEREGRYEQFF,TGCAGCGTTGAAGATGAGAGGGAAGGTCGTTATGAGCAGTTCTTC
TRBV9,-,TRBJ2-3,-,CASSGRTTSTDTQYF,TGTGCCAGCAGCGGAAGGACAACTAGCACAGATACGCAGTATTTT
TRBV20-1,-,TRBJ2-4,-,CSARDLGSAKNIQYF,TGCAGTGCTAGAGATCTGGGCAGCGCCAAAAACATTCAGTACTTC
TRBV9,few,TRBJ2-7,TRBD1,CASSAGDRGSYEQYF,TGTGCCAGCAGCGCCGGGGACAGGGGTTCCTACGAGCAGTACTTC
TRBV27,-,TRBJ2-7,-,CASSLQSGVSDEQYF,TGTGCCAGCAGTTTACAATCGGGAGTGTCCGACGAGCAGTACTTC
TRBV24-1,few,TRBJ2-1,TRBD2,CATSPRASGSNEQFF,TGTGCCACCAGTCCGAGGGCTAGCGGGAGCAATGAGCAGTTCTTC
TRBV20-1,-,TRBJ2-7,-,CSARDYRRPSYEQYF,TGCAGTGCTAGAGATTACCGCAGACCCTCCTACGAGCAGTACTTC
TRBV6-1,few,TRBJ2-5,TRBD1,CASRFTGGVQETQYF,TGTGCCAGCAGATTTACAGGGGGCGTTCAGGAGACCCAGTACTTC
TRBV7-9,many,TRBJ2-1,TRBD2,CASRGTSGYNEQFF,TGTGCCAGCAGAGGGACTAGCGGTTACAATGAGCAGTTCTTC
TRBV12-3/TRBV12-4,-,TRBJ1-4,-,CASSFRQGSEKLFF,TGTGCCAGCAGTTTTCGGCAGGGTAGCGAAAAACTGTTTTTT
TRBV24-1,few,TRBJ2-1,-,CATSVGRNEQFF,TGTGCCACCAGTGTGGGGCGCAATGAGCAGTTCTTC
TRBV14,few,TRBJ2-3,-,CASSRRTVSTDTQYF,TGTGCCAGCAGCCGGAGGACGGTCTCCACAGATACGCAGTATTTT
TRBV7-7,-,TRBJ2-5,-,CASSLYLAREETQYF,TGTGCTAGCAGCCTATATCTAGCGAGGGAAGAGACCCAGTACTTC
TRBV29-1,-,TRBJ2-5,-,CSVEDPLGEGGEETQYF,TGCAGCGTTGAAGACCCCCTGGGCGAGGGGGGGGAGGAGACCCAGTACTTC
TRBV15,-,TRBJ2-6,-,CATFQPRGVAGANVLTF,TGTGCCACCTTCCAGCCCAGGGGGGTAGCCGGGGCCAACGTCCTGACTTTC
TRBV12-3/TRBV12-4,few,TRBJ2-7,-,CASSFTGRPEQYF,TGTGCCAGCAGTTTTACCGGGAGACCTGAGCAGTACTTC
TRBV10-3,-,TRBJ2-3,-,CAISESPGGGTDTQYF,TGTGCCATCAGTGAGTCCCCGGGGGGCGGCACAGATACGCAGTATTTT
TRBV5-1,-,TRBJ1-4,-,CASSARKLHNEKLFF,TGCGCCAGCAGCGCCCGCAAGCTGCACAATGAAAAACTGTTTTTT
TRBV7-2,-,TRBJ2-4,-,CASSLGGLGNGKNIQYF,TGTGCCAGCAGCTTAGGGGGATTGGGGAACGGTAAAAACATTCAGTACTTC
TRBV6-6,-,TRBJ1-6,TRBD1,CATLTTTGGDSPLHF,TGTGCCACGCTCACCACCACAGGGGGCGATTCACCCCTCCACTTT
TRBV29-1,-,TRBJ1-1,-,CSAKQGQEAFF,TGCAGTGCGAAGCAAGGACAAGAAGCTTTCTTT
TRBV3-1,-,TRBJ2-7,TRBD1,CASSHTGTGEYEQYF,TGTGCCAGCAGCCACACCGGGACAGGGGAATACGAGCAGTACTTC
TRBV29-1,few,TRBJ1-4,TRBD1,CSAEGDRDEKLFF,TGCAGCGCCGAGGGGGACAGGGACGAAAAACTGTTTTTT
TRBV3-1,-,TRBJ2-6,-,CASSHQSPGANVLTF,TGTGCCAGCAGTCACCAGAGTCCTGGGGCCAACGTCCTGACTTTC